This is a list of T cell receptor beta chains from one sample in a study of response to subunit inactivated influenza vaccine. TCRdb re-called the RT-PCR reads with MiXCR, one entry per CDR3 protein. In the table there are 500,000 or so distinct CDR3 sequences, more than 15% of which are singletons. The sequencing here drew on CD4+ T cells sorted from PBMCs, taken less than 30 months after vaccination. These receptors all stem from a man aged 45 to 75 who received an inactivated influenza vaccine. CDR3s include the opening cysteine and the closing phenylalanine or tryptophan. The order of the fields is V gene, CDR3 length, J gene, clone size, D gene, CDR3 protein, CDR3 DNA. The D gene is left open where the match is weak. Clone size, where shown, is once, few, many, or a class for clones that have expanded.

TRBV12-3/TRBV12-4	15	TRBJ1-1	few	TRBD1	CASSPTTGINTEAFF	TGTGCCAGCAGCCCGACGACAGGGATCAACACTGAAGCTTTCTTT
TRBV14	15	TRBJ2-5	many	-	CASSQDPRAQETQYF	TGTGCCAGCAGCCAAGATCCCAGAGCCCAAGAGACCCAGTACTTC
TRBV29-1	14	TRBJ1-5	-	-	CSVELPARKQPQHF	TGCAGCGTTGAACTCCCGGCACGAAAGCAGCCCCAGCATTTT
TRBV7-2	13	TRBJ1-2	-	-	CASSLPSGYGYTF	TGTGCCAGCAGCTTACCCTCGGGGTATGGCTACACCTTC
TRBV28	15	TRBJ1-4	few	-	CASSSAEGGKEKLFF	TGTGCCAGCAGTTCCGCGGAGGGCGGGAAGGAAAAACTGTTTTTT
TRBV20-1	14	TRBJ1-2	few	-	CSARDREVGYGYTF	TGCAGTGCTAGAGACAGGGAGGTCGGCTATGGCTACACCTTC
TRBV9	15	TRBJ2-1	-	-	CASSVAGADYNEQFF	TGTGCCAGCAGCGTAGCGGGAGCCGACTACAATGAGCAGTTCTTC
TRBV27	13	TRBJ2-1	-	TRBD2	CASAGERYNEQFF	TGTGCCAGCGCGGGGGAGCGCTACAATGAGCAGTTCTTC
TRBV7-2	14	TRBJ2-2	-	TRBD1	CASRGQGGGGELFF	TGTGCCAGCAGGGGACAGGGTGGCGGCGGGGAGCTGTTTTTT
TRBV3-1	14	TRBJ1-5	few	-	CASGTGGRRQPQHF	TGTGCCAGCGGAACTGGGGGGAGGAGGCAGCCCCAGCATTTT
TRBV4-3	16	TRBJ2-4	-	-	CASSDAPRAAKNIQYF	TGCGCCAGCAGCGATGCCCCCAGGGCGGCCAAAAACATTCAGTACTTC
TRBV20-1	13	TRBJ2-1	few	-	CSASRQRSNEQFF	TGCAGTGCTAGTAGACAAAGAAGCAATGAGCAGTTCTTC
TRBV7-2	15	TRBJ1-3	-	-	CASSLAQISGNTIYF	TGTGCCAGCAGCTTAGCACAGATCTCTGGAAACACCATATATTTT
TRBV29-1	13	TRBJ2-1	-	-	CSVDKRSYNEQFF	TGCAGCGTTGATAAACGGAGCTACAATGAGCAGTTCTTC
TRBV7-8	19	TRBJ2-6	-	-	CASSLGPGQSSSGANVLTF	TGTGCCAGCAGCTTAGGTCCTGGACAGTCAAGCTCTGGGGCCAACGTCCTGACTTTC
TRBV9	15	TRBJ2-7	-	TRBD2	CASSVDGTSGGEQYF	TGTGCCAGCAGCGTAGATGGGACTAGCGGGGGAGAACAGTACTTC
TRBV6-2/TRBV6-3	16	TRBJ2-5	few	TRBD2	CASSSRLAGPGETQYF	TGTGCCAGCAGTTCCCGACTAGCGGGTCCGGGGGAGACCCAGTACTTC
TRBV3-1	16	TRBJ2-7	-	-	CASSRSTGTFQYEQYF	TGTGCCAGCAGCCGAAGCACGGGGACTTTCCAATACGAGCAGTACTTC
TRBV7-2	13	TRBJ2-7	-	-	CASSPNRAYEQYF	TGTGCCAGCAGCCCAAACAGGGCCTACGAGCAGTACTTC
TRBV12-3/TRBV12-4	13	TRBJ1-1	-	TRBD1	CASTRQTGLEAFF	TGTGCCAGCACACGACAGACAGGGCTGGAAGCTTTCTTT
TRBV5-1	17	TRBJ2-6	-	TRBD1	CASSSGQGQIGANVLTF	TGCGCCAGCAGCTCGGGACAGGGCCAGATTGGGGCCAACGTCCTGACTTTC
TRBV7-2	13	TRBJ2-5	-	-	CASRKTGQETQYF	TGTGCCAGCAGAAAGACGGGCCAAGAGACCCAGTACTTC
TRBV7-2	12	TRBJ2-1	few	-	CASSLDIGEQFF	TGTGCCAGCAGCTTAGACATTGGTGAGCAGTTCTTC
TRBV20-1	14	TRBJ1-1	-	-	CSASIRGGQIEAFF	TGCAGTGCTAGCATTCGAGGGGGTCAAATTGAAGCTTTCTTT
TRBV7-9	13	TRBJ1-6	-	-	CASSSRVGSPLHF	TGTGCCAGCAGCTCCAGGGTAGGCTCACCCCTCCACTTT
TRBV19	15	TRBJ2-1	-	TRBD2	CASLPRRSGNNEQFF	TGTGCCAGCCTTCCCAGACGTAGCGGGAACAATGAGCAGTTCTTC
TRBV12-3/TRBV12-4	14	TRBJ2-3	-	-	CASSRRTRRYTQYF	TGTGCCAGCAGTCGACGCACTAGGAGGTATACGCAGTATTTT
TRBV27	14	TRBJ2-5	many	-	CASSWSRAGETQYF	TGTGCCAGCAGTTGGAGTAGGGCGGGAGAGACCCAGTACTTC
TRBV10-3	14	TRBJ1-2	few	-	CAISSDGTISGYTF	TGTGCCATCAGTTCCGACGGGACAATCTCTGGCTACACCTTC
TRBV7-7	14	TRBJ2-2	-	-	CASSLRGVTGELFF	TGTGCCAGCAGCTTACGTGGGGTAACCGGGGAGCTGTTTTTT
TRBV11-2	15	TRBJ1-2	-	-	CASSLAGTENYGYTF	TGTGCCAGCAGCTTAGCCGGGACGGAGAACTATGGCTACACCTTC
TRBV7-2	12	TRBJ2-1	few	-	CASMRGGNEQFF	TGTGCCAGCATGAGGGGAGGCAATGAGCAGTTCTTC
TRBV4-3	17	TRBJ2-5	many	-	CASTARVSGRHQETQYF	TGCGCCAGCACCGCCAGGGTATCGGGGAGACACCAAGAGACCCAGTACTTC
TRBV7-9	16	TRBJ2-5	-	-	CASRSNSFGAQETQYF	TGTGCCAGCAGGTCGAATAGCTTTGGGGCCCAAGAGACCCAGTACTTC
TRBV20-1	14	TRBJ1-6	-	-	CSAPGGSYNSPLHF	TGCAGTGCCCCCGGGGGCTCCTATAATTCACCCCTCCACTTT
TRBV11-2	20	TRBJ2-5	-	TRBD2	CASSSRTSGRAEGYQETQYF	TGTGCCAGCAGCAGTAGGACTAGCGGGAGGGCGGAGGGGTACCAAGAGACCCAGTACTTC
TRBV5-1	15	TRBJ2-7	-	-	CASSKGRGRDYEQYF	TGCGCCAGCAGCAAAGGCCGAGGACGCGACTACGAGCAGTACTTC
TRBV5-1	14	TRBJ1-2	-	-	CASSLGQGPQGYTF	TGCGCCAGCAGCTTGGGGCAGGGGCCACAGGGCTACACCTTC
TRBV7-2	15	TRBJ2-1	-	TRBD2	CASSLTSGGIRAQFF	TGTGCCAGCAGCTTAACTAGCGGGGGGATCCGGGCCCAGTTCTTC
TRBV20-1	15	TRBJ2-1	few	TRBD1	CSARQGDRSYNEQFF	TGCAGTGCTAGACAGGGGGACAGATCCTACAATGAGCAGTTCTTC
TRBV11-2	11	TRBJ2-3	-	-	CASSTGDTQYF	TGTGCCAGCAGCACAGGGGATACGCAGTATTTT